One and the same sample provided the 23 T cell receptor beta chains below, sequenced in a study of blood T cells in healthy people across ages. Next came a second PCR, run for roughly 6 to 11 cycles, which used a sample-barcoded 5' primer along with a J-beta primer mix. TCRdb called the 5' RACE reads again in MiXCR, with one record for every CDR3 protein. This repertoire shows around 800,000 distinct CDR3 sequences, 35% to 50% found once; its top ten account for 15% to 20%. The sequencing sample was made of blood. All receptors derive from a man of 80 years or more in good health.

In its sample, this clonotype was seen once. V is TRBV6-6 and J is TRBJ2-1, with a weak D call TRBD1 (5 bases). CDR1 is MNHNY, CDR2 SVGAGI, per germline (reference sequence). The V end lost 10 bases, the J end lost 7 bases, and 17 bases lay between the germline ends. The CDR3 contains 13 residues. CDR3 sequence reads: CATRQRLDNEQFF. CDR3 DNA sequence: TGTGCCACCAGACAGAGGTTGGATAATGAGCAGTTCTTC.

V and J are TRBV12-3 or TRBV12-4 and TRBJ2-5; D is perhaps TRBD2 (5 bases). With 6 bases removed from V and 7 bases from J, the gap between germline ends came to 18 bases. This CDR3 region has 14 residues. This CDR3 is CASRGLNTKRTQYF. The DNA of the CDR3 is TGTGCCAGCAGAGGACTCAATACCAAGAGGACCCAGTACTTC.

The V call is TRBV6-6, the J call TRBJ2-1, with TRBD2 matching 7 bases. The V segment lost 0 bases and the J segment 6 bases; nucleotides outside the gene matches: 11. Germline CDR1 is MNHNY and CDR2 is SVGAGI (reference sequence). The CDR3 runs 17 residues. CDR3 coding DNA: TGTGCCAGCAGTTACTCTTTTAGGGAGGGCCGATCCAATGAGCAGTTCTTC. Protein product: CASSYSFREGRSNEQFF.

The rearrangement uses TRBV18 and TRBJ2-1; D is perhaps TRBD2 (5 bases). The CDR3 length is 15 residues. CDR1 is KGHSH, CDR2 LQKENI, per germline. Trimming left V 6 bases short and J 8 bases short, with 20 bases between. The DNA for the CDR3 is TGTGCCAGCTCCCCCGGCTCTGGCTCCGGGGATGAGCAGTTCTTC. Translation gives CASSPGSGSGDEQFF.

This clonotype was recorded a few times. This chain connects TRBV12-3 or TRBV12-4 to TRBJ2-7; D gene uncertain. The ends were cut back, 5 bases at V and 2 bases at J, with 10 bases in the middle. The CDR3 spans 13 residues. The CDR3 region has the DNA TGTGCCAGCAGTGTAATCTCACCCTACGAGCAGTACTTC. It translates to CASSVISPYEQYF.

This clonotype occurred many times. The rearrangement links TRBV20-1 to TRBJ2-5, with D possibly matching TRBD2 (5 bases). CDR1 and CDR2 (germline): DFQATT, SNEGSKA (reference sequence). The V end lost 6 bases, the J end lost 11 bases, and 13 bases lay between the germline ends. The CDR3 length is 10 residues. The CDR3 DNA follows: TGCAGTGCAAATGGGAGCCCGCAGTACTTC. Amino acid sequence: CSANGSPQYF.

Notes on this clonotype: Being one base from a much bigger clone, this may be a read error. This chain connects TRBV29-1 to TRBJ2-3, with D possibly TRBD1 on 5 matching bases. V was pared by 7 bases and J by 4 bases, with 24 bases between. This CDR3 comprises 16 residues. Germline V gene data show CDR1 as SQVTM and CDR2 as ANQGSEA. CDR3 loop: CSASRTGAGSSDTQYF. As DNA, the CDR3 is TGCAGCGCTTCCCGCACTGGGGCAGGTTCTTCAGATACGCAGTATTTT.

The chain joins TRBV28 to TRBJ2-3; tentative D call: TRBD1 (7 bases). CDR1 is MDHEN and CDR2 is SYDVKM in the germline V gene. This CDR3 contains 18 residues. With 1 base removed from V and 0 bases from J, the gap between germline ends came to 17 bases. The CDR3 DNA reads TGTGCCAGCAGTTTATTTTGGTCGCAGGGGGGTAGCACAGATACGCAGTATTTT. It translates to CASSLFWSQGGSTDTQYF.

The genes are TRBV5-6 and TRBJ2-5, with D possibly matching TRBD1 (7 bases). The CDR3 loop spans 16 amino acids. Germline V CDR1 and CDR2: SGHDT, YYEEEE. V lost 3 bases to trimming and J lost 5 bases, with 20 bases between them. CDR3 residues: CASSSPDQPGGETQYF. CDR3 nucleotides: TGTGCCAGCAGCTCGCCGGACCAACCAGGGGGGGAGACCCAGTACTTC. The whole variable domain, filled in from reference TRBV5-6 and TRBJ2-5, reads DAGVTQSPTHLIKTRGQQVTLRCSPKSGHDTVSWYQQALGQGPQFIFQYYEEEERQRGNFPDRFSGHQFPNYSSELNVNALLLGDSALYLCASSSPDQPGGETQYFGPGTRLLVL.

The rearrangement links TRBV29-1 to TRBJ1-2; no clear D. The CDR3 sequence is 12 residues long. Trimming shortened V by 6 bases and J by 8 bases, and 16 bases separated the two germline ends. Germline CDR1 SQVTM, CDR2 ANQGSEA. CDR3 protein: CSVRVPGGGYTF. The CDR3 DNA sequence: TGCAGCGTGAGGGTACCCGGAGGAGGCTACACCTTC. Full variable domain (outside the CDR3, taken from reference TRBV29-1 and TRBJ1-2): SAVISQKPSRDICQRGTSLTIQCQVDSQVTMMFWYRQQPGQSLTLIATANQGSEATYESGFVIDKFPISRPNLTFSTLTVSNMSPEDSSIYLCSVRVPGGGYTFGSGTRLTVV.

The chain carries TRBV10-3 and TRBJ1-2; TRBD1 agrees at 7 bases. The CDR3 extends over 15 amino acids. The V segment lost 8 bases and the J segment 5 bases; nucleotides outside the gene matches: 14. Germline V gene sequence: CDR1 ENHRY, CDR2 SYGVKD. In DNA, the CDR3 is TGTGCCATCCGGGACAGCCTCGTTGGTACTTATGGCTACACCTTC. This encodes CAIRDSLVGTYGYTF.

J is TRBJ2-1 and V is TRBV18; D is unresolved. The germline gives CDR1 KGHSH, CDR2 LQKENI. V was shortened by 8 bases and J by 5 bases, with 19 bases between the two germline ends. This CDR3 is built from 15 residues. Written as DNA, the CDR3 is TGTGCCAGCACGGGTAGTGGGGTTACTAACAATGAGCAGTTCTTC. Translating it yields CASTGSGVTNNEQFF.

The chain links TRBV5-1 to TRBJ1-1; D not resolved. From germline, CDR1 is SGHRS and CDR2 YFSETQ. The CDR3 runs to 17 residues. The germline V and J ends were trimmed by 0 bases and 0 bases, with 15 bases remaining between them. CDR3 residues: CASSLGVLPALNTEAFF. As DNA, the CDR3 is TGCGCCAGCAGCTTGGGAGTGCTTCCAGCCTTGAACACTGAAGCTTTCTTT.

The V call is TRBV5-1, the J call TRBJ2-2; 8 bases match TRBD1. With V trimmed by 4 bases and J by 8 bases, 10 bases remained unmatched. This CDR3 contains 15 residues. Germline-derived CDR1 and CDR2 are SGHRS and YFSETQ. CDR3 residues: CASSEPGQVYGELFF. The CDR3 coding sequence is TGCGCCAGCAGCGAACCGGGACAGGTGTATGGGGAGCTGTTTTTT.

This clonotype has just a few counts. The rearrangement joins TRBV7-2 to TRBJ2-7; perhaps TRBD1 as D (5 bases). V gave up 4 bases and J gave up 2 bases, with 12 bases separating them. Germline V gene sequence: CDR1 SGHTA, CDR2 FQGNSA. The CDR3 extends over 14 amino acids. The CDR3 DNA is TGTGCCAGCAGCTCGAGACAGAGTACCTACGAGCAGTACTTC. Translation: CASSSRQSTYEQYF.

The CDR3 region is CASSRGAGRDYGYTF. The CDR3 region has the DNA TGTGCCAGCAGCCGGGGGGCAGGGAGGGACTATGGCTACACCTTC. The chain combines TRBV7-2 with TRBJ1-2; D may be TRBD1 (6 bases). Germline values: CDR1 SGHTA, CDR2 FQGNSA. Trimming left V 5 bases short and J 3 bases short, with 16 bases between. This CDR3 region has 15 residues.

This clonotype came up a few times. V gene TRBV9 combines with J gene TRBJ2-3; 10 nucleotides align to TRBD2. Unmatched junction bases numbered 12, after V lost 0 bases and J lost 5 bases. The length of the CDR3 is 18 residues. Germline assignment: CDR1 SGDLS and CDR2 YYNGEE. The CDR3 protein is CASSVVSRAGGPKDTQYF. The CDR3 DNA reads TGTGCCAGCAGCGTAGTATCCCGAGCGGGAGGGCCCAAAGATACGCAGTATTTT.

This clonotype was seen only a few times. J is TRBJ2-3 and V is TRBV7-2, with TRBD2 as a possible D gene (5 bases). Germline CDR1 reads SGHTA; CDR2 reads FQGNSA. The CDR3 spans 13 residues. V gave up 5 bases and J gave up 8 bases, with 14 bases separating them. The CDR3 loop reads CASSSLAVGTQYF. The CDR3 nucleotides are TGTGCCAGCAGCAGTCTAGCCGTAGGTACGCAGTATTTT.

This clonotype was seen a few times. V usage is TRBV29-1 and J usage is TRBJ2-7; weak D call: TRBD2 (5 bases). This CDR3 has 12 amino acids. Germline CDR1 and CDR2: SQVTM and ANQGSEA. Trimming shortened V by 1 base and J by 7 bases, and 11 bases separated the two germline ends. This CDR3 is CSVEGDYNEQYF. The CDR3 DNA reads as TGCAGCGTTGAAGGTGACTACAATGAGCAGTACTTC.

This clonotype was seen a handful of times. The chain couples TRBV4-3 to TRBJ1-4; D might be TRBD1 (6 bases). CDR1 is LGHNA, CDR2 YSLEER, per germline. The CDR3 runs to 16 residues. Trimming stripped 1 base from V and 7 bases from J, with 16 bases between. The CDR3 sequence is CASSQGVGGQGEKLFF. The CDR3 DNA reads as TGCGCCAGCAGCCAAGGTGTGGGGGGGCAAGGTGAAAAACTGTTTTTT.

The chain joins TRBV12-3 or TRBV12-4 to TRBJ1-5; 9 nucleotides line up with TRBD1. There are 16 residues in the CDR3. V dropped 3 bases and J dropped 2; count of bases not matched to a gene: 5. CDR3 protein: CASSFYRTGGNQPQHF. For the CDR3, the DNA is TGTGCCAGCAGTTTCTACAGGACAGGGGGCAATCAGCCCCAGCATTTT.

This clonotype was seen a few times. The V gene is TRBV7-3, the J gene TRBJ1-1, with D tentatively TRBD1 (6 bases). This CDR3 is built from 14 residues. With 5 bases removed from V and 1 base from J, the gap between germline ends came to 11 bases. In germline, CDR1 is SGHTA, CDR2 FQGTGA. CDR3: CASSPSGANTEAFF. CDR3 nucleotides: TGTGCCAGCAGCCCCTCGGGGGCGAACACTGAAGCTTTCTTT.

V gene TRBV11-3 combines with J gene TRBJ2-3, with D perhaps matching TRBD1 (5 bases). Germline V gene lookup returns CDR1 SGHNT and CDR2 YENEEA. This CDR3 is 15 amino acids long. Deletions cut 0 bases from V and 2 bases from J, with 9 bases between. CDR3: CASSLDGRDTDTQYF. The DNA of the CDR3 is TGTGCCAGCAGCTTAGACGGCAGGGACACAGATACGCAGTATTTT.